The TCR beta chain under discussion was sequenced for a study of blood T cell repertoires in COVID-19. Produced via immunoSEQ multiplex PCR; TCRdb's table is partial and in-frame only. The sample consists of about 120,000 clones, 88% of them appearing once. The CDR3 covers 14 residues. V lost 4 bases to trimming and J lost 7 bases; unmatched junction nucleotides: 7. Looked up from germline, CDR1 is GTSNPN and CDR2 is SVGIG (reference sequence). The chain is built from TRBV30 and TRBJ1-2, with TRBD1 matching over 12 bases. The TCR comes from a woman between 50 and 59 years old with active or convalescent COVID-19. Sequenced material: peripheral blood. The CDR3 nucleotides are TGTGCCTGGATCTGGGACAGGGGGCGAGGTGGCTACACCTTC. Translation: CAWIWDRGRGGYTF.